This T cell receptor (beta chain) was sequenced for a study of blood T cell repertoires in COVID-19. Across the whole study: T cells, B-cell-depleted T cells, or PBMCs supplied cDNA or gDNA.

Sequenced by immunoSEQ multiplex PCR; TCRdb stores in-frame clones only, minus some. The data contain tens of thousands of clones, over 75% of them singletons. Trimming pared 2 bases from V and 1 base from J, leaving 8 bases between. In germline, CDR1 is MNHEY, CDR2 SMNVEV (reference sequence). This CDR3 comprises 14 residues. The genes are TRBV27 and TRBJ1-2; a possible D gene is TRBD1 (6 bases). The sequenced sample was peripheral blood. This clonotype was obtained from a woman in her forties with active COVID-19. CDR3 loop: CASSLGGLNYGYTF. CDR3 DNA: TGTGCCAGCAGTTTAGGGGGCCTTAACTATGGCTACACCTTC.